This TCR beta chain was sequenced during a study of T cell responses to AZD1222 COVID-19 vaccine. Germline lookup yields CDR1 SGHRS and CDR2 YFSETQ. CDR3 size: 15 residues. The V gene lost 4 bases and the J gene lost 5 bases, with 15 bases spanning the gap. Profiling relied on immunoSEQ multiplex PCR, and the TCRdb table lists in-frame clones only, not all of them. The data hold tens of thousands of clones, with nearly 90% observed a single time. Concerning this clone: No antigen is known for it.

Points from the study as a whole: Only six or seven AZD1222 recipients were seropositive at baseline.

The specimen was peripheral blood, collected on day 0 of AZD1222 vaccination. The source of this sequence is an adult in good health. The chain joins TRBV5-1 to TRBJ1-4, with a possible D match to TRBD1 (6 bases). The CDR3 DNA reads as TGCGCCAGCAGCCAGCCGGACAGCCACAATGAAAAACTGTTTTTT. The encoded protein is CASSQPDSHNEKLFF.